This T cell receptor (beta chain) emerged from a study of blood T cell repertoires in COVID-19. Study as a whole: Whether acute or convalescent, the COVID-19 samples came from the United States, Italy and Spain. The analysed material was cDNA or gDNA that came from T cells, B-cell-depleted T cells, or PBMCs.

In the source study's methods: Amplification with reference gene primers provided the estimates of nucleated cell counts. The repertoire was sequenced with immunoSEQ multiplex PCR; TCRdb's copy has only in-frame clones and lacks some. The V and J calls and clone size are taken from that table; D and trimming were inferred from the DNA. The sample carries 300,000 to 350,000 clones, roughly 91% recorded once. Each participant's cohort was designated according to participant-reported clinical history. Trimming removed 1 base from V and 1 base from J, with 15 bases in between. The CDR3 contains 17 residues. Germline V gene data show CDR1 as SGHRS and CDR2 as YFSETQ.

This TCR was recovered from a woman aged 25 to 45 who had recovered from COVID-19. Sequencing input: PBMCs or T cells enriched from blood (not recorded which). The V and J genes are TRBV5-1 and TRBJ1-5; a weak D match, TRBD1 (5 bases). CDR3 protein: CASSLISWGGSNQPQHF. In DNA, the CDR3 is TGCGCCAGCAGCTTGATTTCGTGGGGGGGGAGCAATCAGCCCCAGCATTTT. Complete variable domain (other parts from reference TRBV5-1 and TRBJ1-5): KAGVTQTPRYLIKTRGQQVTLSCSPISGHRSVSWYQQTPGQGLQFLFEYFSETQRNKGNFPGRFSGRQFSNSRSEMNVSTLELGDSALYLCASSLISWGGSNQPQHFGDGTRLSIL.